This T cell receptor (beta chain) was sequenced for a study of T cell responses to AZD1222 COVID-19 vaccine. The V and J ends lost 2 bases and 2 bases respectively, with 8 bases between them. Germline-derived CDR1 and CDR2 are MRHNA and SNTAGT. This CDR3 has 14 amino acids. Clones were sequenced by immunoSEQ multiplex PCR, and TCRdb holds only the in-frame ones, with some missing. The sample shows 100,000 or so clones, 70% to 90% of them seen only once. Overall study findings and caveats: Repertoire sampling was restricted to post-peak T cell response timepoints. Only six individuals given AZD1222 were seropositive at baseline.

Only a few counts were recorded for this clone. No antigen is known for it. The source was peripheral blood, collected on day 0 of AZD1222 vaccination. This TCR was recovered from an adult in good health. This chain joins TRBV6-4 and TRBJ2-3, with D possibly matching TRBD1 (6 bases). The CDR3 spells CASSDGGHTDTQYF. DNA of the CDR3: TGTGCCAGCAGTGACGGGGGCCACACAGATACGCAGTATTTT.